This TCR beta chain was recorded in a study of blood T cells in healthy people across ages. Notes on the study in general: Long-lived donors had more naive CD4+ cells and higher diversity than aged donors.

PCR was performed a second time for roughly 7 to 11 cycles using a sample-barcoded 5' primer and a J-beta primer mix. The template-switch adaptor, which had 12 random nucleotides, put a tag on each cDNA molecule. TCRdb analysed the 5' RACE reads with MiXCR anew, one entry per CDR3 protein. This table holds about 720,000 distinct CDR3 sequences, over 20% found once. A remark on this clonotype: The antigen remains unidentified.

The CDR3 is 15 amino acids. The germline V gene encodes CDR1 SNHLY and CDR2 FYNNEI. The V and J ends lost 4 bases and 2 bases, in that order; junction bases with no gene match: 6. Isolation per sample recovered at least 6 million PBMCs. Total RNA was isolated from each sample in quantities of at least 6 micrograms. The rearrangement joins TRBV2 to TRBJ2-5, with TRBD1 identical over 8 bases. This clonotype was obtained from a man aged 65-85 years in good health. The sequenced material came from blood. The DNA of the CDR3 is TGTGCCAGCAGTGGGACAGGGATACCTCAAGAGACCCAGTACTTC. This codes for CASSGTGIPQETQYF.